The 10 T cell receptor beta chains listed next were all sequenced from one sample in a study of blood T cell repertoires in COVID-19. This table comes from immunoSEQ multiplex PCR, and its TCRdb copy is limited to in-frame clones, with some not included. Of under 350,000 clones listed, around 88% are singletons. Sequencing was carried out using peripheral blood. These receptors were taken from a man in his forties with acute or convalescent COVID-19.

The rearrangement links TRBV6-5 to TRBJ1-2; 7 bases match TRBD1. V lost 1 base and J lost 7; bases outside the gene matches: 9. The CDR3 sequence is 15 residues long. From germline, CDR1 is MNHEY and CDR2 SVGAGI. DNA of the CDR3: TGTGCCAGCAGTTACTTCACTACAGGGGAGAGTGGCTACACCTTC. Its translation: CASSYFTTGESGYTF.

This clone was counted between two and nine times. The chain recombines TRBV12-3 or TRBV12-4 with TRBJ2-4, with D possibly TRBD1 on 6 matching bases. This CDR3 is 13 amino acids long. V was pared by 8 bases and J by 7 bases, with 15 bases between. CDR3 loop: CASLRGGLNIQYF. Here the CDR3 DNA reads TGTGCCAGCCTTCGAGGGGGTTTGAACATTCAGTACTTC.

The V call is TRBV2, the J call TRBJ2-7; the match to TRBD2 covers 9 bases. Trimming took 6 bases from V and 6 from J; bases not matched to a gene: 9. CDR1 SNHLY and CDR2 FYNNEI come from the germline V gene. The CDR3 is 14 residues long. The CDR3 bases are TGTGCCAGCAGGCGGGGGGGCGCACGAGCCGAGCAGTACTTC. It yields the protein CASRRGGARAEQYF.

The chain couples TRBV24-1 to TRBJ2-1; 7 nucleotides match TRBD1. Germline V gives CDR1 KGHDR, CDR2 SFDVKD. Trimming at V came to 3 bases and at J to 1 base, leaving 8 bases not matched to a gene. The CDR3 extends over 17 amino acids. In DNA, the CDR3 is TGTGCCACCAGTGATCAGACAGGGCAAAAGTCCTACAATGAGCAGTTCTTC. This translates into CATSDQTGQKSYNEQFF.

The chain is built from TRBV30 and TRBJ1-4, with D perhaps matching TRBD1 (6 bases). Trimming cost V 4 bases and J 10 bases, with 19 bases left between them. Germline V CDR1 and CDR2: GTSNPN, SVGIG (reference sequence). This CDR3 is 14 amino acids long. The CDR3 spells CAWTQKGGGAKLFF. The CDR3 region has the DNA TGTGCCTGGACCCAGAAGGGAGGGGGGGCAAAACTGTTTTTT.

The chain is built from TRBV6-6 and TRBJ1-1, with D hard to call. The CDR3 runs 14 residues. Trimming removed 0 bases at V and 2 bases at J, with 7 bases between. Germline loops: CDR1 MNHNY, CDR2 SVGAGI (reference sequence). The CDR3 region has the DNA TGTGCCAGCAGTTACTCCGGTTCTAACACTGAAGCTTTCTTT. It specifies CASSYSGSNTEAFF.

This rearrangement joins TRBV21-1 to TRBJ1-5; the table's D call of TRBD1 was not tested on the DNA. TRBV21-1 is reported as a pseudogene. The CDR3 is made up of 16 amino acids. The CDR3 is CASSYYRDGSNQPQHF. CDR3 DNA: TGTGCCAGCAGCTACTACAGGGATGGTAGCAATCAGCCCCAGCATTTT.

The genes are TRBV5-6 and TRBJ1-1; the D is unclear. The CDR3 is 15 amino acids. Trimming removed 5 bases at V and 2 bases at J, with 16 bases between. CDR1 and CDR2 (germline): SGHDT, YYEEEE. The CDR3 coding sequence is TGTGCCAGCAGGCTCGGAGCTCCGTTAAACACTGAAGCTTTCTTT. This translates into CASRLGAPLNTEAFF.

J is TRBJ2-1 and V is TRBV27, with D perhaps matching TRBD1 (5 bases). Germline CDR1 MNHEY, CDR2 SMNVEV (reference sequence). The ends were cut back, 5 bases at V and 9 bases at J, with 11 bases in the middle. The CDR3 has 12 residues. Here the CDR3 reads CASSTGALEQFF. Here the CDR3 DNA reads TGTGCCAGCAGTACTGGGGCCCTTGAGCAGTTCTTC.

V usage is TRBV5-4 and J usage is TRBJ1-1; D might be TRBD1 (6 bases). The CDR3 sequence is 15 residues long. CDR1 SGHNT and CDR2 YYREEE come from the germline V gene (reference sequence). Trimming removed 4 bases from V and 3 bases from J, with 16 bases in between. In DNA form, the CDR3 reads TGTGCCAGCAGCAGCCGGGGACATTCTTACACTGAAGCTTTCTTT. It translates to CASSSRGHSYTEAFF.